The present TCR beta chain was sequenced within a study of PD-L1 blockade in urothelial cancer. The wider study: Prior chemotherapy ranged from 0 to 3 regimens per patient. Treatment start was followed by blood analysis at 3 weeks (second dose) and again at 6 weeks.

Method: immunoSEQ multiplex PCR; TCRdb's copy keeps in-frame clones and lacks some. The sample includes tens of thousands of clones, roughly 84% of them seen just once. Time point of the sample: pretreatment peripheral blood. J lost 1 base, V lost 5 bases, and 9 bases had no gene match. CDR3 length: 16 amino acids. Germline CDR1 and CDR2: SGHAT and FQNNGV. This chain links TRBV11-2 with TRBJ2-3, with 7 bases lining up with TRBD1. Source: PBMCs, taken around atezolizumab (anti-PD-L1) treatment. The receptor comes from a woman in her seventies with urothelial cancer. The CDR3 DNA sequence: TGTGCCAGCAGCAAAGACAGGGACGGGGGCACAGATACGCAGTATTTT. Protein: CASSKDRDGGTDTQYF.